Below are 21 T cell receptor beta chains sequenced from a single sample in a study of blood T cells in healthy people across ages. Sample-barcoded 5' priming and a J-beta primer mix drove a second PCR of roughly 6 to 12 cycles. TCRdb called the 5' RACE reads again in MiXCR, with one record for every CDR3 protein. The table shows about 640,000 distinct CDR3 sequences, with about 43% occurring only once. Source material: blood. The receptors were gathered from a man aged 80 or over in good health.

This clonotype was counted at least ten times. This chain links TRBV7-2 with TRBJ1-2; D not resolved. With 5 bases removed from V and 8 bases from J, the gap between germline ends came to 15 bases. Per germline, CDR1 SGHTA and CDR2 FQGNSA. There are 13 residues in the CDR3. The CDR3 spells CASSPLGVEGYTF. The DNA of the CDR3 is TGTGCCAGCAGCCCCCTTGGGGTGGAAGGCTACACCTTC.

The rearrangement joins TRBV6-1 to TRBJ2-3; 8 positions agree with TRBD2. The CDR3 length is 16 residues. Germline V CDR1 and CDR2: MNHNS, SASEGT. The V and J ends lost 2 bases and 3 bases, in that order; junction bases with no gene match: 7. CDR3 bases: TGTGCCAGCAGTGAATTGCAGGGACTAGAAACAGATACGCAGTATTTT. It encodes CASSELQGLETDTQYF.

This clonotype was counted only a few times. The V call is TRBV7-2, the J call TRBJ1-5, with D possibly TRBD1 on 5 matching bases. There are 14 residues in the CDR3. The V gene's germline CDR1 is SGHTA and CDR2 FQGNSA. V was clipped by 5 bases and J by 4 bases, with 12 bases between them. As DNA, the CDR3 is TGTGCCAGCAGCCCGGGGGGATCAAATCAGCCCCAGCATTTT. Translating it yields CASSPGGSNQPQHF.

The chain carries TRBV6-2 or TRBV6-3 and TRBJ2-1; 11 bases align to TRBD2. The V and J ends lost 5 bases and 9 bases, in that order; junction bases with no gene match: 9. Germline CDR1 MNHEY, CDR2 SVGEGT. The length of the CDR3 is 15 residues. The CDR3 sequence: CASSHGLAGFGEQFF. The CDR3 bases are TGTGCCAGCAGTCACGGACTAGCGGGCTTCGGTGAGCAGTTCTTC.

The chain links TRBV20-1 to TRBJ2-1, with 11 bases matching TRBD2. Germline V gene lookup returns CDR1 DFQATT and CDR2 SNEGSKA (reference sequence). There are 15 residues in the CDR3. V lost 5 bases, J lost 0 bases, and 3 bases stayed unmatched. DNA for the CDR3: TGCAGTGCTCTACTAGCGGGAGCCTCCTACAATGAGCAGTTCTTC. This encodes CSALLAGASYNEQFF.

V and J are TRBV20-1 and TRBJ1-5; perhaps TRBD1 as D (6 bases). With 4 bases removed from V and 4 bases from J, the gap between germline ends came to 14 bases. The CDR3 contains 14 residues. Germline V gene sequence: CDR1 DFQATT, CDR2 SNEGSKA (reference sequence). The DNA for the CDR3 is TGCAGTGCTAAAGGGGGGGTTGGTAATCAGCCCCAGCATTTT. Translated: CSAKGGVGNQPQHF.

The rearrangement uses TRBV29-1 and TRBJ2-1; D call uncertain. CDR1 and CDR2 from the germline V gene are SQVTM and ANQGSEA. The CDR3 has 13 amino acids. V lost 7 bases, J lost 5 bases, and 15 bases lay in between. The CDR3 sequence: CSDGRDLHNEQFF. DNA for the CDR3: TGCAGCGACGGTCGAGACTTACACAATGAGCAGTTCTTC.

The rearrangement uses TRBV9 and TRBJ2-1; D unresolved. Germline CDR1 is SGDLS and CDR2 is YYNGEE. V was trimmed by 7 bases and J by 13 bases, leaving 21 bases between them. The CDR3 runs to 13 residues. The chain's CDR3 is CASQRGFQETQFF. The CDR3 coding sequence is TGTGCCAGCCAGAGAGGCTTCCAAGAGACCCAGTTCTTC. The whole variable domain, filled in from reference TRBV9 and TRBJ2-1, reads DSGVTQTPKHLITATGQRVTLRCSPRSGDLSVYWYQQSLDQGLQFLIQYYNGEERAKGNILERFSAQQFPDLHSELNLSSLELGDSALYFCASQRGFQETQFFGPGTRLTVL.

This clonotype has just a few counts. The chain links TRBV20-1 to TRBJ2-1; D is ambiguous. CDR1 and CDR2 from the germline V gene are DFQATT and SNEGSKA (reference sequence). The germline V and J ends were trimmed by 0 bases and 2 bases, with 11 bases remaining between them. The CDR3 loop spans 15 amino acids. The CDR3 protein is CSARDRYATYNEQFF. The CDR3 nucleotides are TGCAGTGCTAGAGATCGATACGCTACCTACAATGAGCAGTTCTTC.

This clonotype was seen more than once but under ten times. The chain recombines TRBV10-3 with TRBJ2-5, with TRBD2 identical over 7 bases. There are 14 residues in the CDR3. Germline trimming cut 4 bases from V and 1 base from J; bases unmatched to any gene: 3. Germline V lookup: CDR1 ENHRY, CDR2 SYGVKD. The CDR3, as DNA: TGTGCCATCAGTGGCGGGGGTATCCAAGAGACCCAGTACTTC. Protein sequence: CAISGGGIQETQYF.

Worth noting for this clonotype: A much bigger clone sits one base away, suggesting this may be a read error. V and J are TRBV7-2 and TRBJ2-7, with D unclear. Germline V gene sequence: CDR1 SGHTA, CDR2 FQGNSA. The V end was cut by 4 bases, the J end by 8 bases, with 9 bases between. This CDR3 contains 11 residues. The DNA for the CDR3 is TGTGCCAGCAGCTCCCTCCACAAGCAGTACTTC. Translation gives CASSSLHKQYF. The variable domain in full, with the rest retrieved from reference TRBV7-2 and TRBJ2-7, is GAGVSQSPSNKVTEKGKDVELRCDPISGHTALYWYRQSLGQGLEFLIYFQGNSAPDKSGLPSDRFSAERTGGSVSTLTIQRTQQEDSAVYLCASSSLHKQYFGPGTRLTVT.

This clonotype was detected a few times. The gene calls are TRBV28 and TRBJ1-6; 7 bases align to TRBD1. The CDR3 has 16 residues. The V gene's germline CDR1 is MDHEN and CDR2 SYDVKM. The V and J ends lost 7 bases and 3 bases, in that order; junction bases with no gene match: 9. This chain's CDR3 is CASTLPGQDYNSPLHF. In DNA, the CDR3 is TGTGCCAGCACCCTACCCGGACAGGACTATAATTCACCCCTCCACTTT.

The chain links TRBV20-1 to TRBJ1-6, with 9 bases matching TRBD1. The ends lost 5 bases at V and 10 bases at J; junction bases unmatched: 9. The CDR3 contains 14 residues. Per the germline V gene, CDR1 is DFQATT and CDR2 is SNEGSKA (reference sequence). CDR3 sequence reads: CSARPTGGGSPLHF. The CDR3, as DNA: TGCAGTGCTCGGCCCACAGGGGGCGGATCACCCCTCCACTTT.

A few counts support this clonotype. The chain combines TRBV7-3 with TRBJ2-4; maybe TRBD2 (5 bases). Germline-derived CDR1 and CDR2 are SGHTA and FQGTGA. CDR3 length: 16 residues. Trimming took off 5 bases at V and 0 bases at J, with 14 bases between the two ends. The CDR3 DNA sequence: TGTGCCAGCAGCATGACCCAAGCGGAAGCCAAAAACATTCAGTACTTC. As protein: CASSMTQAEAKNIQYF.

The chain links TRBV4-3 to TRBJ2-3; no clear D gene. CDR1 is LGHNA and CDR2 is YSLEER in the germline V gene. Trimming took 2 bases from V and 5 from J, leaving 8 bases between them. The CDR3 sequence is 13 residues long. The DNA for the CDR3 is TGCGCCAGCAGCCAACAGGAGAGAGATACGCAGTATTTT. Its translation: CASSQQERDTQYF.

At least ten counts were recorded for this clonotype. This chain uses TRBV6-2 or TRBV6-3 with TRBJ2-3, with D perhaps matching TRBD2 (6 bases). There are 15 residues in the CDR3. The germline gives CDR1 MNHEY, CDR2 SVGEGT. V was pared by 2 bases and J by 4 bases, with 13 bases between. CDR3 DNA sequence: TGTGCCAGCAGTTACAACGGCGGGGTCGCAGATACGCAGTATTTT. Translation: CASSYNGGVADTQYF.

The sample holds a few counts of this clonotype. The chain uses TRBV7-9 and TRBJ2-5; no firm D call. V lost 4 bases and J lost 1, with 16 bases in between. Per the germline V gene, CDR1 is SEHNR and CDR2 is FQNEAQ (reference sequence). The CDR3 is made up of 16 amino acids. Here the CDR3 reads CASSSTRQNTQETQYF. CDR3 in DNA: TGTGCCAGCAGCTCCACTCGGCAGAACACCCAAGAGACCCAGTACTTC.

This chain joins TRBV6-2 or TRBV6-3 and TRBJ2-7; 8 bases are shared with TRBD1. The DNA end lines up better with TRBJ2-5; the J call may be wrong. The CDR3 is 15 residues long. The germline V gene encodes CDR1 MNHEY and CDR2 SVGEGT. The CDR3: CASSLDRALLETQYF. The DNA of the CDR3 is TGTGCCAGCAGCCTGGACAGGGCATTATTGGAGACCCAGTACTTC.

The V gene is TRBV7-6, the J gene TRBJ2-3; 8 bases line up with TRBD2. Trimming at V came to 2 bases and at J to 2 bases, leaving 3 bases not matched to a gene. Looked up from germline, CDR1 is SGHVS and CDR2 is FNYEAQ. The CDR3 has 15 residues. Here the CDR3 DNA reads TGTGCCAGCAGCTTAAAGCGGGGGCCCACAGATACGCAGTATTTT. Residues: CASSLKRGPTDTQYF.

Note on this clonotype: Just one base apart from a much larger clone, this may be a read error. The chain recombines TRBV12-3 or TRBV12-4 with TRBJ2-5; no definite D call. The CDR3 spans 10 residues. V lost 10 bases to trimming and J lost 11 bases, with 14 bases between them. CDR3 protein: CATLRNEQYF. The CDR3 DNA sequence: TGTGCCACCCTTCGGAATGAGCAGTACTTC.

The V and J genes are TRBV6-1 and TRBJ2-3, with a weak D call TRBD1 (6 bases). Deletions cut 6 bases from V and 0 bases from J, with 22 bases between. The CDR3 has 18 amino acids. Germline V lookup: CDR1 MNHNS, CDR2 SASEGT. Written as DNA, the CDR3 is TGTGCCAGCAGCCGGTGGGACCCGACAGGAACTAGCACAGATACGCAGTATTTT. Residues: CASSRWDPTGTSTDTQYF.